The 27 T cell receptor beta chains reported below all come from one sample, sequenced in a study of control samples from healthy donors and cancer patients. Profiling relied on immunoSEQ multiplex PCR, and the TCRdb table lists in-frame clones only, not all of them. The sample holds roughly 90,000 clones, about 92% seen once. Source material: blood. The receptors derive from a woman in her thirties in good health.

The rearrangement uses TRBV19 and TRBJ1-2; D gene unclear. CDR3 length: 12 amino acids. V lost 10 bases and J lost 2, with 11 bases in between. Per the germline V gene, CDR1 is LNHDA and CDR2 is SQIVND (reference sequence). The CDR3 DNA sequence: TGTGCCACGCAGGAATCCAACTATGGCTACACCTTC. The encoded protein is CATQESNYGYTF. Variable domain in full (rest from reference TRBV19 and TRBJ1-2): DGGITQSPKYLFRKEGQNVTLSCEQNLNHDAMYWYRQDPGQGLRLIYYSQIVNDFQKGDIAEGYSVSREKKESFPLTVTSAQKNPTAFYLCATQESNYGYTFGSGTRLTVV.

V gene TRBV15 combines with J gene TRBJ2-7; D may be TRBD1 (5 bases). V lost 4 bases and J 2 bases, leaving 9 bases between the germline ends. Germline CDR1 reads LNHNV; CDR2 reads YYDKDF (reference sequence). CDR3 size: 13 residues. CDR3 residues: CATSKGSTYEQYF. CDR3 DNA: TGTGCCACCAGCAAGGGGTCTACCTACGAGCAGTACTTC.

The rearrangement joins TRBV7-3 to TRBJ2-3; TRBD2 agrees at 8 bases. The germline V gene encodes CDR1 SGHTA and CDR2 FQGTGA. Trimming took 6 bases from V and 2 from J; bases not matched to a gene: 7. The CDR3 contains 15 residues. The CDR3 is CASRLSGTYTDTQYF. CDR3 nucleotides: TGTGCCAGCAGACTTAGCGGGACCTACACAGATACGCAGTATTTT. The complete variable domain, with remaining parts taken from reference TRBV7-3 and TRBJ2-3, reads GAGVSQTPSNKVTEKGKYVELRCDPISGHTALYWYRQSLGQGPEFLIYFQGTGAADDSGLPNDRFFAVRPEGSVSTLKIQRTERGDSAVYLCASRLSGTYTDTQYFGPGTRLTVL.

The genes are TRBV6-1 and TRBJ1-2; no firm D call. V was cut by 1 base and J by 2 bases, with 11 bases left in between. The CDR3 length is 15 residues. The germline CDR1 and CDR2 sequences are MNHNS and SASEGT. The DNA of the CDR3 is TGTGCCAGCAGTGAAGTTTTGGGGATCAACTATGGCTACACCTTC. It codes for CASSEVLGINYGYTF.

The V gene is TRBV2, the J gene TRBJ2-7; the D is unclear. The CDR3 is 11 residues long. The V and J ends lost 5 bases and 2 bases respectively, with 4 bases between them. Germline-derived CDR1 and CDR2 are SNHLY and FYNNEI. The DNA of the CDR3 is TGTGCCAGCAGTCTTACCTACGAGCAGTACTTC. This encodes CASSLTYEQYF.

This chain joins TRBV10-3 and TRBJ2-5; TRBD1 agrees at 9 bases. Germline assignment: CDR1 ENHRY and CDR2 SYGVKD. Trimming cost V 4 bases and J 5 bases; bases outside gene matches: 8. The CDR3 spans 15 residues. In DNA, the CDR3 is TGTGCCATCAGTGTTTCCGGGACAGGGTTGGAGACCCAGTACTTC. Amino acid sequence: CAISVSGTGLETQYF.

The chain uses TRBV3-1 (or the pseudogene TRBV3-2) and TRBJ2-5, with 11 bases that match TRBD2. V lost 6 bases to trimming and J lost 2 bases; unmatched junction nucleotides: 11. There are 17 residues in the CDR3. Germline CDR1 is LGHDT and CDR2 is YNNKEL (reference sequence). The CDR3 sequence: CASRPLAGGRSQETQYF. CDR3 sequence (DNA): TGTGCCAGCAGACCTCTAGCGGGGGGACGATCACAAGAGACCCAGTACTTC.

The chain recombines TRBV7-6 with TRBJ1-6, with D possibly TRBD1 on 5 matching bases. V lost 5 bases and J 4 bases, leaving 9 bases between the germline ends. CDR1 is SGHVS and CDR2 is FNYEAQ in the germline V gene. The CDR3 runs to 14 residues. CDR3 in amino acids: CASSRTLYNSPLHF. CDR3 nucleotides: TGTGCCAGCAGCCGGACACTTTATAATTCACCCCTCCACTTT.

A few counts support this clone. V usage is TRBV12-3 or TRBV12-4 and J usage is TRBJ1-3; no clear D gene. This CDR3 has 13 amino acids. Trimming took 5 bases from V and 0 from J, leaving 5 bases between them. Written as DNA, the CDR3 is TGTGCCAGCAGTGAAAGCTCTGGAAACACCATATATTTT. This translates into CASSESSGNTIYF.

V usage is TRBV14 and J usage is TRBJ2-7; D is unresolved. Trimming took off 1 base at V and 3 bases at J, with 10 bases between the two ends. The CDR3 covers 14 residues. CDR1 and CDR2 (germline): SGHDN, FVKESK. The chain's CDR3 is CASSQVRGNYEQYF. The CDR3 bases are TGTGCCAGCAGCCAAGTTCGTGGGAACTACGAGCAGTACTTC.

In this sample, this clone turned up once. The rearrangement links TRBV7-9 to TRBJ2-2; maybe TRBD1 (6 bases). Trimming cost V 6 bases and J 3 bases, with 11 bases left between them. The CDR3 runs 14 residues. Per germline, CDR1 SEHNR and CDR2 FQNEAQ (reference sequence). This CDR3 is CASSYRDYTGELFF. The CDR3 nucleotides read TGTGCCAGCAGTTACAGGGATTACACCGGGGAGCTGTTTTTT.

The gene calls are TRBV7-9 and TRBJ2-6; D is possibly TRBD1 (5 bases). The CDR3 runs to 16 residues. V lost 5 bases to trimming and J lost 1 base, with 12 bases between them. The germline V gene has CDR1 SEHNR and CDR2 FQNEAQ (reference sequence). CDR3 loop: CASSLLSGSGANVLTF. The CDR3 nucleotides read TGTGCCAGCAGCCTGCTATCAGGGTCTGGGGCCAACGTCCTGACTTTC.

This chain links TRBV19 with TRBJ2-3; D not resolved. Deletions cut 5 bases from V and 0 bases from J, with 9 bases between. This CDR3 contains 14 residues. Germline CDR1 is LNHDA and CDR2 is SQIVND (reference sequence). DNA for the CDR3: TGTGCCAGTAGTTTGACAAGTAGCACAGATACGCAGTATTTT. Protein: CASSLTSSTDTQYF.

The chain recombines TRBV7-9 with TRBJ1-4; D remains ambiguous. The germline V gene encodes CDR1 SEHNR and CDR2 FQNEAQ (reference sequence). Trimming shortened V by 5 bases and J by 6 bases, and 10 bases separated the two germline ends. This CDR3 has 13 amino acids. CDR3 in DNA: TGTGCCAGCAGCCGTTGGGGAGATGAAAAACTGTTTTTT. This encodes CASSRWGDEKLFF.

The V gene is TRBV9, the J gene TRBJ2-2, with D perhaps TRBD2 (6 bases). Germline V gives CDR1 SGDLS, CDR2 YYNGEE. The CDR3 is 17 residues long. The V end was cut by 3 bases, the J end by 4 bases, with 19 bases between. Written as DNA, the CDR3 is TGTGCCAGCAGCGAGGGCCTTGATGGGGGGACCACCGGGGAGCTGTTTTTT. Translating gives CASSEGLDGGTTGELFF.

The rearrangement links TRBV10-3 to TRBJ2-3; possible D gene TRBD1, 5 bases. V shed 4 bases and J shed 4 bases, with 15 bases lying between them. The CDR3 is 15 residues long. Per germline, CDR1 ENHRY and CDR2 SYGVKD. In nucleotides, the CDR3 is TGTGCCATCAGTGCCAGGCAGGGATCTCCAGATACGCAGTATTTT. It is translated as CAISARQGSPDTQYF.

This chain links TRBV2 with TRBJ1-1; 8 positions match TRBD1. Looked up from germline, CDR1 is SNHLY and CDR2 is FYNNEI. This CDR3 region has 13 residues. J was trimmed by 1 base and V by 8 bases; bases with no gene match: 3. This CDR3 is CASGGTGNTEAFF. The DNA of the CDR3 is TGTGCCAGCGGAGGGACAGGGAACACTGAAGCTTTCTTT.

The chain combines TRBV28 with TRBJ2-1; D not certain. CDR1 and CDR2 from the germline V gene are MDHEN and SYDVKM. Trimming took off 4 bases at V and 9 bases at J, with 7 bases between the two ends. The CDR3 is made up of 11 amino acids. CDR3 in amino acids: CASSYLGEQFF. CDR3 in DNA: TGTGCCAGCAGTTATCTAGGTGAGCAGTTCTTC.

The chain is built from TRBV10-3 and TRBJ2-4; either TRBD1 or TRBD2 may fit D (5 bases each). Trimming removed 3 bases at V and 6 bases at J, with 12 bases between. CDR1 and CDR2 (germline): ENHRY, SYGVKD. The CDR3 is 14 amino acids. The CDR3 DNA follows: TGTGCCATCAGTGACGGGGCCCGGGGAAACATTCAGTACTTC. It codes for CAISDGARGNIQYF.

The genes are TRBV19 and TRBJ2-1; 12 bases are a match to TRBD2. The V and J ends lost 6 bases and 2 bases, in that order; junction bases with no gene match: 11. This CDR3 spans 18 amino acids. CDR1 LNHDA and CDR2 SQIVND come from the germline V gene (reference sequence). CDR3 loop: CASRVSGLAGGTYNEQFF. CDR3 coding DNA: TGTGCCAGTAGGGTCTCGGGGCTAGCGGGGGGGACCTACAATGAGCAGTTCTTC.

The chain links TRBV15 to TRBJ1-2, with D hard to call. V was pared by 0 bases and J by 8 bases, with 13 bases between. Germline values: CDR1 LNHNV, CDR2 YYDKDF (reference sequence). This CDR3 region has 14 residues. CDR3 region: CATSRDKGSGGYTF. The CDR3 DNA sequence: TGTGCCACCAGCAGAGATAAGGGTAGCGGAGGCTACACCTTC.

This chain links TRBV11-2 with TRBJ2-5; possibly TRBD2 for D (6 bases). V lost 5 bases and J lost 1, with 14 bases in between. This CDR3 has 15 residues. Germline V gene lookup returns CDR1 SGHAT and CDR2 FQNNGV. CDR3 in DNA: TGTGCCAGCAGCCTCCAGGGAGGTTCCCAAGAGACCCAGTACTTC. As protein: CASSLQGGSQETQYF.

The chain recombines TRBV18 with TRBJ1-1, with a possible D match to TRBD1 (5 bases). Germline values: CDR1 KGHSH, CDR2 LQKENI. V lost 1 base to trimming and J lost 5 bases, with 17 bases between them. The CDR3 is made up of 16 amino acids. The CDR3 sequence: CASSPLRGRGGTEAFF. The CDR3 DNA sequence: TGTGCCAGCTCACCACTACGGGGCCGGGGGGGAACTGAAGCTTTCTTT.

This clone occurred once. V and J are TRBV11-2 and TRBJ2-7; no firm D call. V was trimmed by 1 base and J by 3 bases, leaving 13 bases between them. Germline V gene sequence: CDR1 SGHAT, CDR2 FQNNGV. The CDR3 spans 15 residues. In nucleotides, the CDR3 is TGTGCCAGCAGCTTAGCGGTAGATTGGTTCTACGAGCAGTACTTC. Translated: CASSLAVDWFYEQYF.

There are a few counts of this clone. The V and J genes are TRBV24-1 and TRBJ2-1, with unresolved D. The CDR3 sequence is 11 residues long. V lost 7 bases to trimming and J lost 5 bases, with 5 bases between them. Per the germline V gene, CDR1 is KGHDR and CDR2 is SFDVKD. The DNA of the CDR3 is TGTGCCACCAGGGTCGACAATGAGCAGTTCTTC. Residues: CATRVDNEQFF.

The chain combines TRBV2 with TRBJ1-4, with D possibly matching TRBD1 (6 bases). V was pared by 2 bases and J by 7 bases, with 14 bases between. Germline V CDR1 and CDR2: SNHLY, FYNNEI. The CDR3 spans 15 residues. DNA of the CDR3: TGTGCCAGCAGTGAAACAGGGAGAGTAGGTGAAAAACTGTTTTTT. It specifies CASSETGRVGEKLFF.

This clone occurred once. The chain carries TRBV30 and TRBJ1-2; possible D gene TRBD1, 6 bases. Trimming took off 3 bases at V and 4 bases at J, with 15 bases between the two ends. This CDR3 spans 14 amino acids. Germline values: CDR1 GTSNPN, CDR2 SVGIG (reference sequence). In DNA, the CDR3 is TGTGCCTGGAGGGGGCGGGGGGCCGGCTATGGCTACACCTTC. Its protein is CAWRGRGAGYGYTF.